The 3 T cell receptor beta chains below come from one sample, sequenced in a study of blood T cell repertoires in COVID-19. Produced via immunoSEQ multiplex PCR; TCRdb's table is partial and in-frame only. The repertoire holds approximately 170,000 clones, around 85% seen once, with approximately 7% in the top ten. Sequencing was performed on peripheral blood. These receptors all stem from an elderly man with COVID-19, enrolled during active disease.

V usage is TRBV9 and J usage is TRBJ2-5; 9 bases are a match to TRBD2. Germline trimming cut 0 bases from V and 5 bases from J; bases unmatched to any gene: 5. CDR1 and CDR2 (germline): SGDLS, YYNGEE. The CDR3 spans 15 residues. The CDR3 DNA follows: TGTGCCAGCAGCGTAGCGGCGGGGGGGCCGGAGACCCAGTACTTC. It translates to CASSVAAGGPETQYF.

V is TRBV7-2 and J is TRBJ1-1, with D maybe TRBD1 (5 bases). The CDR3 length is 13 residues. Trimming stripped 1 base from V and 8 bases from J, with 11 bases between. Germline V CDR1 and CDR2: SGHTA, FQGNSA. The CDR3 nucleotides are TGTGCCAGCAGCTTAGACAGTGACAGAGAAGCTTTCTTT. It yields the protein CASSLDSDREAFF.

V gene TRBV14 combines with J gene TRBJ2-7; D might be TRBD1 (6 bases). Trimming took 4 bases from V and 6 from J, leaving 16 bases between them. Germline CDR1 reads SGHDN; CDR2 reads FVKESK. The CDR3 extends over 14 amino acids. The CDR3 protein is CASSLGAGVGEQYF. The CDR3 DNA sequence: TGTGCCAGCAGCCTGGGGGCAGGGGTAGGCGAGCAGTACTTC.